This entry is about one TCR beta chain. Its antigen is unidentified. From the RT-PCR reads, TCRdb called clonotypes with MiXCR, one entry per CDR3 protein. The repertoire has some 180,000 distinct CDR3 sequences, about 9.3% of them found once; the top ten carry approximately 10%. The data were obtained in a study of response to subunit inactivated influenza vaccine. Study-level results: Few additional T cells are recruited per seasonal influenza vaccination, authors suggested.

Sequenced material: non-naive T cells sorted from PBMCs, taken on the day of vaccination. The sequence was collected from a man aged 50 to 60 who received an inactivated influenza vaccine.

The CDR3 sequence: CSARLVGLYNQPQHF. As DNA, the CDR3 is TGCAGTGCTAGATTAGTCGGGCTGTACAATCAGCCCCAGCATTTT. The chain combines TRBV20-1 with TRBJ1-5; the D is unclear. The CDR3 loop spans 15 amino acids. V gave up 2 bases and J gave up 3 bases, with 14 bases separating them. From germline, CDR1 is DFQATT and CDR2 SNEGSKA (reference sequence).